A single sample is the source of the 17 T cell receptor beta chains below, sequenced in a study of human T cells and chemical hapten exposure. Time point given: healthy volunteer bleed at 6 weeks. From whole blood left unfractionated, total RNA was extracted. TCRdb passed the RACE reads through MiXCR, listing each CDR3 protein once. The top ten hold just under 3.5% of the sample, which has approximately 59,000 distinct CDR3 sequences, 6% to 7% seen once. Input material: whole blood. The source is a female donor in good health. Some clones in this sample may be carry-over from other donors' samples.

The table lists this clonotype with many counts. The chain joins TRBV15 to TRBJ1-5, with TRBD1 identical over 8 bases. V lost 4 bases to trimming and J lost 7 bases; unmatched junction nucleotides: 9. From germline, CDR1 is LNHNV and CDR2 YYDKDF (reference sequence). The CDR3 runs to 15 residues. Written as DNA, the CDR3 is TGTGCCACCAGCACTCAGGGGGCGAGCGGCCAGCCCCAGCATTTT. Its protein product is CATSTQGASGQPQHF.

The chain is built from TRBV4-3 and TRBJ2-5; D perhaps matches TRBD1 (5 bases). Trimming stripped 3 bases from V and 2 bases from J, with 13 bases between. Germline assignment: CDR1 LGHNA and CDR2 YSLEER. The CDR3 sequence is 15 residues long. The CDR3 reads CASSHWTTLQETQYF. Here the CDR3 DNA reads TGCGCCAGCAGCCATTGGACAACCCTGCAAGAGACCCAGTACTTC.

This clonotype was observed many times. In nucleotides, the CDR3 is TGTGCCAGCCTAAAAACGGGGTTGTGGGCCACAGATACGCAGTATTTT. Encoded protein: CASLKTGLWATDTQYF. The gene calls are TRBV25-1 and TRBJ2-3; tentative D call: TRBD2 (5 bases). Germline V gene lookup returns CDR1 MGHDK and CDR2 SYGVNS. V was trimmed by 8 bases and J by 2 bases, leaving 20 bases between them. The CDR3 runs to 16 residues. The variable domain in full, completed from reference TRBV25-1 and TRBJ2-3, reads EADIYQTPRYLVIGTGKKITLECSQTMGHDKMYWYQQDPGMELHLIHYSYGVNSTEKGDLSSESTVSRIRTEHFPLTLESARPSHTSQYLCASLKTGLWATDTQYFGPGTRLTVL.

The chain combines TRBV15 with TRBJ2-3; 7 bases are a match to TRBD2. This CDR3 has 19 amino acids. J gave up 6 bases and V 0 bases, and 18 bases lay outside the gene matches. Germline CDR1 is LNHNV and CDR2 is YYDKDF (reference sequence). This CDR3 reads CATSRDHGLEGLSYDTQYF. For the CDR3, the DNA is TGTGCCACCAGCAGAGATCACGGACTAGAAGGGTTAAGTTACGATACGCAGTATTTT. Using reference TRBV15 and TRBJ2-3 for the parts outside the CDR3, the full variable domain is DAMVIQNPRYQVTQFGKPVTLSCSQTLNHNVMYWYQQKSSQAPKLLFHYYDKDFNNEADTPDNFQSRRPNTSFCFLDIRSPGLGDTAMYLCATSRDHGLEGLSYDTQYFGPGTRLTVL.

In its sample, this clonotype was seen many times. The chain is built from TRBV5-4 and TRBJ2-1; tentatively, D is TRBD1 or TRBD2 (8 bases each). Germline V gene sequence: CDR1 SGHNT, CDR2 YYREEE (reference sequence). Trimming left V 9 bases short and J 9 bases short, with 31 bases between. There are 17 residues in the CDR3. DNA for the CDR3: TGTGCCACGAGATCCGGGACAGGAGGAGCGGGAGAGGGTGAGCAGTTCTTC. Amino acid sequence: CATRSGTGGAGEGEQFF.

A few counts support this clonotype. V is TRBV7-9 and J is TRBJ2-3; a possible D gene is TRBD1 (6 bases). This CDR3 is built from 14 residues. V lost 5 bases, J lost 2 bases, and 11 bases lay in between. Germline V gene data show CDR1 as SEHNR and CDR2 as FQNEAQ (reference sequence). The CDR3 here is CASSKDRITDTQYF. For the CDR3, the DNA is TGTGCCAGCAGCAAGGACAGAATCACAGATACGCAGTATTTT.

In this sample, this clonotype turned up a few times. V usage is TRBV7-2 and J usage is TRBJ2-4; 9 bases are a match to TRBD2. The V gene's germline CDR1 is SGHTA and CDR2 FQGNSA. The CDR3 extends over 18 amino acids. After removal of 3 bases from V and 0 bases from J, the junction contained 9 bases not matched to a gene. This CDR3 is CASSLGGRAKLAKNIQYF. The DNA for the CDR3 is TGTGCCAGCAGCTTGGGCGGGAGGGCCAAACTAGCCAAAAACATTCAGTACTTC.

V and J are TRBV2 and TRBJ1-5; D unclear. V was cut by 7 bases and J by 2 bases, with 12 bases left in between. The CDR3 is made up of 14 amino acids. CDR1 and CDR2 from the germline V gene are SNHLY and FYNNEI. The chain's CDR3 is CASMRIRGNQPQHF. As DNA, the CDR3 is TGTGCCAGCATGCGGATTCGAGGCAATCAGCCCCAGCATTTT.

The sample holds a few counts of this clonotype. V and J are TRBV7-6 and TRBJ2-3, with 8 nucleotides matching TRBD2. Germline assignment: CDR1 SGHVS and CDR2 FNYEAQ. With V trimmed by 2 bases and J by 4 bases, 5 bases remained unmatched. The CDR3 totals 15 residues. DNA for the CDR3: TGTGCCAGCAGCTTAAGAGCGGGAGAGGCAGATACGCAGTATTTT. Protein product: CASSLRAGEADTQYF.

In its sample, this clonotype was seen many times. This chain connects TRBV6-4 to TRBJ2-3, with 10 bases fitting TRBD2. Per the germline V gene, CDR1 is MRHNA and CDR2 is SNTAGT. V shed 4 bases and J 1 base; nucleotides not matched to a gene: 2. There are 15 residues in the CDR3. Here the CDR3 DNA reads TGTGCCAGCAGTGCCGGGACTAGCGGCACAGATACGCAGTATTTT. Protein product: CASSAGTSGTDTQYF.

This clonotype occurred many times. The rearrangement uses TRBV9 and TRBJ2-1; D uncertain. This CDR3 comprises 13 residues. CDR1 and CDR2 from the germline V gene are SGDLS and YYNGEE. Trimming removed 3 bases at V and 7 bases at J, with 11 bases between. CDR3 nucleotide sequence: TGTGCCAGCAGCGGCAGTCTAGGGAATGAGCAGTTCTTC. Its translation: CASSGSLGNEQFF. The full variable domain, with the rest looked up from reference TRBV9 and TRBJ2-1, is DSGVTQTPKHLITATGQRVTLRCSPRSGDLSVYWYQQSLDQGLQFLIQYYNGEERAKGNILERFSAQQFPDLHSELNLSSLELGDSALYFCASSGSLGNEQFFGPGTRLTVL.

This clonotype was seen at least ten times. This chain joins TRBV28 and TRBJ2-3, with 10 bases aligning to TRBD1. Looked up from germline, CDR1 is MDHEN and CDR2 is SYDVKM. V was pared by 5 bases and J by 5 bases, with 4 bases of the junction left unmatched. CDR3 size: 14 residues. CDR3 protein: CASSPGQGLDTQYF. In nucleotides, the CDR3 is TGTGCCAGCAGTCCGGGACAGGGGTTAGATACGCAGTATTTT.

This clonotype was counted at least ten times. V gene TRBV5-6 combines with J gene TRBJ1-1; D call uncertain. This CDR3 region has 13 residues. Deletions cut 3 bases from V and 6 bases from J, with 12 bases between. Germline assignment: CDR1 SGHDT and CDR2 YYEEEE. The CDR3 bases are TGTGCCAGCAGCTATTTAGGGAGAGCTGAAGCTTTCTTT. Translation gives CASSYLGRAEAFF. Looking up the rest from reference TRBV5-6 and TRBJ1-1 gives the full variable domain: DAGVTQSPTHLIKTRGQQVTLRCSPKSGHDTVSWYQQALGQGPQFIFQYYEEEERQRGNFPDRFSGHQFPNYSSELNVNALLLGDSALYLCASSYLGRAEAFFGQGTRLTVV.

This clonotype was observed at least ten times. This chain links TRBV29-1 with TRBJ1-3; no reliable D call. CDR3 length equals 13 residues. CDR1 SQVTM and CDR2 ANQGSEA come from the germline V gene. Trimming stripped 5 bases from V and 0 bases from J, with 8 bases between. The CDR3 coding sequence is TGCAGCGTTAACCTCCGCTCTGGAAACACCATATATTTT. Its protein product is CSVNLRSGNTIYF.

This clonotype was observed at least ten times. The chain combines TRBV7-8 with TRBJ2-5; possibly TRBD1 or TRBD2 for D (5 bases each). CDR1 is SGHVS, CDR2 FQNEAQ, per germline. The CDR3 totals 13 residues. Trimming removed 7 bases at V and 3 bases at J, with 12 bases between. CDR3 DNA: TGTGCCAGCAATGGGTTGGGGGAAGAGACCCAGTACTTC. Translated, it gives CASNGLGEETQYF. The full variable domain, its missing parts supplied by reference TRBV7-8 and TRBJ2-5, is GAGVSQSPRYKVAKRGQDVALRCDPISGHVSLFWYQQALGQGPEFLTYFQNEAQLDKSGLPSDRFFAERPEGSVSTLKIQRTQQEDSAVYLCASNGLGEETQYFGPGTRLLVL.

The chain couples TRBV5-1 to TRBJ2-7, with TRBD1 matching over 9 bases. V lost 0 bases to trimming and J lost 2 bases; unmatched junction nucleotides: 6. Germline V CDR1 and CDR2: SGHRS, YFSETQ. The CDR3 is made up of 16 amino acids. CDR3 DNA: TGCGCCAGCAGCTTGGGCTCGACAGGGGGAGCCTACGAGCAGTACTTC. It is translated as CASSLGSTGGAYEQYF.

Only a few counts were recorded for this clonotype. The chain uses TRBV28 and TRBJ1-3, with TRBD1 as a possible D gene (5 bases). The V gene lost 4 bases and the J gene lost 9 bases, with 10 bases spanning the gap. Germline values: CDR1 MDHEN, CDR2 SYDVKM. This CDR3 region has 12 residues. In DNA form, the CDR3 reads TGTGCCAGCAGTTGGGAGGGGACCACCATATATTTT. Translated, it gives CASSWEGTTIYF.